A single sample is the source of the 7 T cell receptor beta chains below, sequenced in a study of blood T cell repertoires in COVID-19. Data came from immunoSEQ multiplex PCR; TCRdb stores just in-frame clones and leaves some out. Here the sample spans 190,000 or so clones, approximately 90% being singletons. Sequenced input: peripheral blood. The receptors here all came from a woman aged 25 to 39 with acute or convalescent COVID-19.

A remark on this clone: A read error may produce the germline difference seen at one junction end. The CDR3 DNA sequence: TGTGCCAGCAGCTTACGGGAGGGCCTCCAATTT. The encoded protein is CASSLREGLQF. This sequence joins TRBV7-8 and TRBJ2-3; TRBD2 aligns across 8 bases. Germline V gene data show CDR1 as SGHVS and CDR2 as FQNEAQ. This CDR3 is 11 amino acids long.

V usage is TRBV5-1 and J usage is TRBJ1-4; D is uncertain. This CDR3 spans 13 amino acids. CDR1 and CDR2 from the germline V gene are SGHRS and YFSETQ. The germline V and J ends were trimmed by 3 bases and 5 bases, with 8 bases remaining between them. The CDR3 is CASSSGENEKLFF. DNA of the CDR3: TGCGCCAGCAGCTCCGGAGAGAATGAAAAACTGTTTTTT. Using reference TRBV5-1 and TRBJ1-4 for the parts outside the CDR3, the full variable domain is KAGVTQTPRYLIKTRGQQVTLSCSPISGHRSVSWYQQTPGQGLQFLFEYFSETQRNKGNFPGRFSGRQFSNSRSEMNVSTLELGDSALYLCASSSGENEKLFFGSGTQLSVL.

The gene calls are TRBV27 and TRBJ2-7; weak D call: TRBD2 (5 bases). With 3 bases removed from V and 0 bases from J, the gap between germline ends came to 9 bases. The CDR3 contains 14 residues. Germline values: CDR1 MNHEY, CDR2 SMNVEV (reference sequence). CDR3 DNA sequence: TGTGCCAGCAGTTTCAGTGGGAGCTCCTACGAGCAGTACTTC. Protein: CASSFSGSSYEQYF.

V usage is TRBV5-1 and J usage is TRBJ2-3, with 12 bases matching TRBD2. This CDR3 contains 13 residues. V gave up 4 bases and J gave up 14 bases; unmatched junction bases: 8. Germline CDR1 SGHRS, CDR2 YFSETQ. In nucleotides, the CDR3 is TGCGCCAGCAGCCCCGAGACTAGCGGGAGTCGGTATTTT. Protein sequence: CASSPETSGSRYF.

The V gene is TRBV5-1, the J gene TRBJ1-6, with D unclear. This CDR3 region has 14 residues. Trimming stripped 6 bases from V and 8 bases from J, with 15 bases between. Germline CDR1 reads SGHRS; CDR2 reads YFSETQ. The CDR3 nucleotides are TGCGCCAGCACGGATGGGCCAGGCGATTCACCCCTCCACTTT. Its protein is CASTDGPGDSPLHF.

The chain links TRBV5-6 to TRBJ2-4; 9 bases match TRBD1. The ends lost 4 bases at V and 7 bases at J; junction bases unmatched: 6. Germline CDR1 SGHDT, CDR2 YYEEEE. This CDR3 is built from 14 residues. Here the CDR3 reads CASSPATGGNIQYF. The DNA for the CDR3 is TGTGCCAGCAGCCCCGCGACAGGGGGGAACATTCAGTACTTC.

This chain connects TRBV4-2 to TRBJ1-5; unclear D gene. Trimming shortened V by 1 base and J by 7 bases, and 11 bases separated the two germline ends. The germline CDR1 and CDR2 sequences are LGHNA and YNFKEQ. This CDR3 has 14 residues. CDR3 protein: CASSQAVSLQPQHF. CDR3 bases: TGTGCCAGCAGCCAAGCCGTTTCTCTACAGCCCCAGCATTTT.